This T cell receptor (beta chain) was sequenced in a study of blood T cell repertoires in COVID-19. This table comes from immunoSEQ multiplex PCR, and its TCRdb copy is limited to in-frame clones, with some not included. The repertoire includes nearly 200,000 clones, approximately 84% of them detected once, and approximately 7.2% sits in the top ten. The CDR3 is made up of 16 amino acids. CDR1 SGHAT and CDR2 FQNNGV come from the germline V gene. This clone showed up just once. The junction departs from the called germline gene at one end, perhaps through a read error. The chain has TRBV11-2 and TRBJ2-2; D perhaps matches TRBD2 (5 bases). Material: peripheral blood. The receptor was derived from a human donor with acute or convalescent COVID-19. The donor label of this sample is uncertain. This chain's CDR3 is CASSLPGPTGIRGAVF. The CDR3 DNA sequence: TGTGCCAGCAGCTTACCTGGACCAACGGGGATCCGGGGAGCTGTTTTT.